Sequencing of this TCR beta chain was carried out in a study of blood T cell repertoires in COVID-19. There are 17 residues in the CDR3. The assay was immunoSEQ multiplex PCR, and TCRdb's table has in-frame clones only and misses some. The sample carries tens of thousands of clones, around 75% recorded once. The sequenced sample consisted of peripheral blood. The source is a man between 70 and 80 years old with acute or convalescent COVID-19. J is TRBJ2-3 and V is TRBV21-1; the DNA was not used to check the table's D call, TRBD2. TRBV21-1 is a pseudogene segment. CDR3 coding DNA: TGTGCCAGCAGCTCAAGTCCAAGGGAGGTAGCGGCCGATACGCAGTATTTT. Protein: CASSSSPREVAADTQYF.